The clone carrying this TCR beta chain was found many times. What it recognizes is unknown. The sample belongs to a study of molecular identifiers for immune sequencing clone quantification. Libraries from naive CD8 cells were generated from approximately 22,000 to 940,000 sorted cells (with 10%, 30% or 50% RNA). The authors sorted naive CD8 T cells as CD8+CD4-CCR7+CD45RA+. Preparation methods for the bulk TCR libraries were those previously described, with listed TCR primers. Using its own MiXCR run on the PCR reads, TCRdb lists one record per CDR3 protein. Of roughly 71,000 distinct CDR3 sequences detected, 15% to 20% appear once; the ten largest clones hold around 1.5%. V was pared by 6 bases and J by 5 bases, with 11 bases between. Germline V lookup: CDR1 MNHEY, CDR2 SVGAGI. This CDR3 contains 13 residues. General study findings and limits: In naive cells, under 1% of molecules belonged to clones above 20 RNA copies, against over 97% in effector cells.

The clonotype was recovered from a human donor in good health. Some libraries in this study had Jurkat cell RNA spiked in. The specimen was naive CD8+ T cells from blood, with Jurkat cell RNA spiked in. Subset in this sample: FACS-sorted CD8+CD4-CCR7+CD45RA+ naive T cells. The rearrangement uses TRBV6-5 and TRBJ1-5; no clear D. The CDR3 nucleotides read TGTGCCAGCAGCACCATGGCTGATCAGCCCCAGCATTTT. Protein product: CASSTMADQPQHF.